The source of this TCR beta chain is a study of blood T cells in healthy people across ages. V was pared by 5 bases and J by 7 bases, with 3 bases of the junction left unmatched. Germline CDR1 reads MGHDK; CDR2 reads SYGVNS. The length of the CDR3 is 13 residues. A second PCR, run for roughly 7 to 11 cycles, used a sample-barcoded 5' primer plus a J-beta primer mix. TCRdb itself ran the 5' RACE reads through MiXCR, one entry per CDR3 protein. The sample includes 920,000 or so distinct CDR3 sequences, 40% to 45% of them seen just once. The chain links TRBV25-1 to TRBJ1-4; 8 positions agree with TRBD1. The source is an older woman in good health. Specimen: blood. CDR3 DNA sequence: TGTGCCAGCAGTTCTGACAGGGGTGAAAAACTGTTTTTT. Protein product: CASSSDRGEKLFF. The complete variable domain, with remaining parts taken from reference TRBV25-1 and TRBJ1-4, reads EADIYQTPRYLVIGTGKKITLECSQTMGHDKMYWYQQDPGMELHLIHYSYGVNSTEKGDLSSESTVSRIRTEHFPLTLESARPSHTSQYLCASSSDRGEKLFFGSGTQLSVL.